A selection of T cell receptor beta chains follows, all from one sample in a study of vaccination and CD4 T cells after COVID-19. TCRdb independently ran MiXCR on the PCR reads; one entry per CDR3 protein. The sample holds over 14,000 distinct CDR3 sequences; around 30% are singletons and the top ten take roughly 19%. Their antigens are not known. The material sequenced was CD4+ T cells from blood, cultured in vitro, taken before SARS-CoV-2 vaccination. These receptors all come from a human donor who received a COVID-19 vaccine. Both conserved end residues are part of each CDR3. The order of the fields is V gene, clone size, D gene, J gene, CDR3 DNA, CDR3 protein. D genes are given only for firm matches. Rows give clone size only sometimes, using once, few, many, or a class for an expanded clone.

TRBV7-8,few,NA,TRBJ1-1,TGTGCCAGCAGCCCCCGCCTTGGGGAAGCTTTCTTT,CASSPRLGEAFF
TRBV5-1,few,TRBD1,TRBJ2-7,TGCGCCAGCAGCATAACAGGGGGTTCTCGGGAGCAGTACTTC,CASSITGGSREQYF
TRBV7-4,large,TRBD2,TRBJ2-7,TGTGCCAGCAGCGGACGGACTAGCGGGGGTTACGAGCAGTACTTC,CASSGRTSGGYEQYF
TRBV2,few,NA,TRBJ1-5,TGTGCCAGCACCACTAGGACATCGAGCAATCAGCCCCAGCATTTT,CASTTRTSSNQPQHF
TRBV20-1,few,TRBD2,TRBJ2-1,TGCAGTGCTAGAGATCCAGCGGGGGGTCACAATGAGCAGTTCTTC,CSARDPAGGHNEQFF
TRBV19,NA,NA,TRBJ1-6,TGTGCCAGTAGTATAGACTCCAGGGCAGGGGATAATTCACCCCTCCACTTT,CASSIDSRAGDNSPLHF
TRBV7-8,few,TRBD1,TRBJ2-1,TGTGCCAGCAGGGACAGGGGTACCTACAATGAGCAGTTCTTC,CASRDRGTYNEQFF
TRBV6-1,NA,NA,TRBJ1-6,TGTGCCAGCAGTGAAAATGCCGGGCTGGGGGATTCACCCCTCCACTTT,CASSENAGLGDSPLHF
TRBV20-1,NA,NA,TRBJ1-2,TGCAGTGCTAGGGCAGCGGGTCAGCTAGGGAATGGCTACACCTTC,CSARAAGQLGNGYTF
TRBV4-1,few,TRBD2,TRBJ2-3,TGCGCCAGCAGCCAAGGGGGACTAGCGGGGGGGCGAAGCACAGATACGCAGTATTTT,CASSQGGLAGGRSTDTQYF
TRBV29-1,NA,NA,TRBJ1-4,TGCAGCGTTACAGGGTACGCTGAAAAACTGTTTTTT,CSVTGYAEKLFF
TRBV30,few,NA,TRBJ1-1,TGTGCCTGGAGTGAGGGCCGTAACACTGAAGCTTTCTTT,CAWSEGRNTEAFF
TRBV18,NA,NA,TRBJ1-1,TGTGCCAGCTCACTAGCCGGACAAACGAACACTGAAGCTTTCTTT,CASSLAGQTNTEAFF
TRBV15,medium-sized,NA,TRBJ2-3,TGTGCCACCAGCAGAGATCGGCGGGGAGATACGCAGTATTTT,CATSRDRRGDTQYF
TRBV20-1,few,NA,TRBJ1-2,TGCAGTGCTAGAGTGGAGGGGAGCCGTGGCTACACCTTC,CSARVEGSRGYTF
TRBV12-3/TRBV12-4,few,TRBD1,TRBJ1-1,TGTGCCAGCAGTTCGGCCTCACAGGGGGGCACTGAAGCTTTCTTT,CASSSASQGGTEAFF
TRBV11-3,NA,TRBD2,TRBJ2-3,TGTGCCAGCAGCTTGGGACTAGCGGGGCGTACTAGCACAGATACGCAGTATTTT,CASSLGLAGRTSTDTQYF
TRBV5-4,NA,NA,TRBJ1-6,TGTGCCAGCAGCTCCGGGACGACCTATAATTCACCCCTCCACTTT,CASSSGTTYNSPLHF
TRBV27,NA,TRBD1,TRBJ2-7,TGTGCCAGCAGTTTAGGGGGACAGGGAATCTCCTACGAGCAGTACTTC,CASSLGGQGISYEQYF
TRBV7-9,few,NA,TRBJ1-5,TGTGCCAGCAGCGAGGGCATTAGCAATCAGCCCCAGCATTTT,CASSEGISNQPQHF
TRBV11-2,few,NA,TRBJ2-7,TGTGCCAGCAGCAGTACCAGGACGGCAGCCTACGAGCAGTACTTC,CASSSTRTAAYEQYF
TRBV6-5,NA,NA,TRBJ1-1,TGTGCCAGCAGTTACTCGGTTCAAGGGGACACTGAAGCTTTCTTT,CASSYSVQGDTEAFF
TRBV6-5,NA,NA,TRBJ2-3,TGTGCCAGCAGTTACGGTTTAATACAGGGCTCTAGCACAGATACGCAGTATTTT,CASSYGLIQGSSTDTQYF
TRBV6-1,NA,TRBD1,TRBJ2-5,TGTGCCAGCAGTGAAATAGGGGGACAGGGTCGGGAGACCCAGTACTTC,CASSEIGGQGRETQYF
TRBV6-1,NA,TRBD1,TRBJ2-7,TGTGCCAGCAGTGACCCGACAGGGACCTCCTACGAGCAGTACTTC,CASSDPTGTSYEQYF
TRBV5-6,once,NA,TRBJ2-1,TGTGCCAGCAGCTTCCGCGGCAGTGCCTTGAGCAATGAGCAGTTCTTC,CASSFRGSALSNEQFF
TRBV7-2,few,TRBD1,TRBJ2-2,TGTGCCAGCAGCTTAGGACAGGGACAGACCGGGGAGCTGTTTTTT,CASSLGQGQTGELFF
TRBV10-3,NA,TRBD1,TRBJ1-3,TGTGCCACGCTGGGACAGGGAATCTCTGGAAACACCATATATTTT,CATLGQGISGNTIYF
TRBV20-1,few,NA,TRBJ1-5,TGCAGTGCTAACACAGGGATCAATCAGCCCCAGCATTTT,CSANTGINQPQHF
TRBV19,NA,NA,TRBJ2-3,TGTGCCAGTAGTATCTCCCGAGGCCGTACCACAGATACGCAGTATTTT,CASSISRGRTTDTQYF
TRBV4-1,few,NA,TRBJ1-1,TGCGCCAGCAGCCTTGACACACACACTGAAGCTTTCTTT,CASSLDTHTEAFF
TRBV6-1,few,TRBD1,TRBJ2-7,TGTGCCAGCAGTGAAGATAGGGGACAGGGTTACTACGAGCAGTACTTC,CASSEDRGQGYYEQYF
TRBV6-1,NA,NA,TRBJ1-1,TGTGCCAGCAGTCGACGAGGGGTCGGCAAAGCTTTCTTT,CASSRRGVGKAFF
TRBV2,NA,TRBD1,TRBJ1-2,TGTGCCAGCAGCCTTGACAGGGCCTATGGCTACACCTTC,CASSLDRAYGYTF
TRBV19,medium-sized,NA,TRBJ2-2,TGTGCCAGCAGCTGGAGGGGCTACACCGGGGAGCTGTTTTTT,CASSWRGYTGELFF
TRBV19,NA,TRBD2,TRBJ2-1,TGTGCCAGTAGTATAGGTCGGACTAGCTCAGGGGATGAGCAGTTCTTC,CASSIGRTSSGDEQFF
TRBV6-5,few,NA,TRBJ1-6,TGTGCCAGCAGTTACTCGATGACGGGACGGAGCTCACCCCTCCACTTT,CASSYSMTGRSSPLHF
TRBV4-1,few,TRBD2,TRBJ2-2,TGCGCCAGCAGCCGAACTAGCGGGGGTACCGGGGAGCTGTTTTTT,CASSRTSGGTGELFF
TRBV20-1,few,NA,TRBJ2-1,TGCAGTGCTAGCTCCCGATACAATGAGCAGTTCTTC,CSASSRYNEQFF
TRBV5-1,few,NA,TRBJ1-2,TGCGCCAGCAGCTTGGACCGCGGAACTAACTATGGCTACACCTTC,CASSLDRGTNYGYTF
TRBV7-2,NA,TRBD2,TRBJ2-1,TGTGCCAGCAGCCGAATAACTAGCGGGGGATTCGGTGAGCAGTTCTTC,CASSRITSGGFGEQFF
TRBV12-5,few,TRBD1,TRBJ2-7,TGTGCTAGTGGACTCCGCACAGGGGGCGAGGGGTACGAGCAGTACTTC,CASGLRTGGEGYEQYF
TRBV10-3,few,NA,TRBJ1-2,TGTGCCATCCGCCGGAGCGAGAACTATGGCTACACCTTC,CAIRRSENYGYTF
TRBV5-1,NA,NA,TRBJ2-7,TGCGCCAGCAGCTTGGGGCTGAACTCCTACGAGCAGTACTTC,CASSLGLNSYEQYF
TRBV27,NA,TRBD1,TRBJ2-7,TGTGCCAGCAGAAGAGACAGGGGAATGGGGTCCTACGAGCAGTACTTC,CASRRDRGMGSYEQYF
TRBV7-9,few,NA,TRBJ1-3,TGTGCCAGCAGCCCCCGGGGGGAACGAGGAAACACCATATATTTT,CASSPRGERGNTIYF
TRBV5-4,NA,NA,TRBJ1-2,TGTGCCAGCAGCTTGGCGTTAGGGGTAGGCTATGGCTACACCTTC,CASSLALGVGYGYTF
TRBV19,few,TRBD1,TRBJ1-5,TGTGCCAGTAGCGGGACAGGGGTAAGGCCCCAGCATTTT,CASSGTGVRPQHF
TRBV21-1,NA,NA,TRBJ2-1,TGTGCCAGCAGACTATCAAGACCCTACAATGAGCAGTTCTTC,CASRLSRPYNEQFF
TRBV5-4,NA,TRBD2,TRBJ2-3,TGTGCCAGCAGCGCACCCCTAGCGGGGCCAGATACGCAGTATTTT,CASSAPLAGPDTQYF
TRBV6-1,NA,TRBD2,TRBJ2-5,TGTGCCAGCAGTGCACCTAGCGGGGGGTTCCAAGAGACCCAGTACTTC,CASSAPSGGFQETQYF
TRBV20-1,few,NA,TRBJ1-1,TGCAGCCCACTGGCGGGGACCAAGTACACTGAAGCTTTCTTT,CSPLAGTKYTEAFF
TRBV7-9,few,NA,TRBJ1-4,TGTGCCAGCAGCTCTAGGGGGGAGGCTGAAAAACTGTTTTTT,CASSSRGEAEKLFF
TRBV19,NA,NA,TRBJ2-5,TGTGCCAGTAGTATAATCGACGCGGGGCCGGAGACCCAGTACTTC,CASSIIDAGPETQYF
TRBV30,few,NA,TRBJ2-7,TGTGCCTGGAGTGATAGCCACGAGCAGTACTTC,CAWSDSHEQYF
TRBV15,few,TRBD1,TRBJ1-1,TGTGCCACCAGCAGACGGGTAGGACAGGGGGCTCCTGAAGCTTTCTTT,CATSRRVGQGAPEAFF